This T cell receptor (beta chain) emerged from a study of blood T cell repertoires in COVID-19. About the study: Sources were T cells, B-cell-depleted T cells, or PBMCs; the material itself was cDNA or gDNA.

In the original analysis: Nucleated cell number was recorded as an estimate derived from reference gene primer amplification. The assay was immunoSEQ multiplex PCR, and TCRdb's table has in-frame clones only and misses some. The DNA was the basis for D and trimming; V, J and clone size are from that table. The sample shows around 51,000 clones, about 86% of them seen only once. The V and J ends lost 4 bases and 2 bases, in that order; junction bases with no gene match: 6. Germline CDR1 is SGHTA and CDR2 is FQGNSA. The CDR3 length is 15 residues. J is TRBJ2-7 and V is TRBV7-2; 9 bases are shared with TRBD1. The source is a man at least 80 years old with active COVID-19. The material sequenced was peripheral blood. The CDR3 DNA reads TGTGCCAGCAGCTCTTGGACAGGGGTCGCCTACGAGCAGTACTTC. Protein sequence: CASSSWTGVAYEQYF.